One sample yielded the 28 T cell receptor beta chains listed below, sequenced in a study of blood T cells in healthy people across ages. PCR was performed a second time for roughly 7 to 11 cycles using a sample-barcoded 5' primer and a J-beta primer mix. Each CDR3 protein gets one entry after TCRdb re-called the 5' RACE reads with MiXCR. The sample has about 1.6 million distinct CDR3 sequences, almost 35% seen once. Input material: blood. The receptors stem from a woman aged 25 to 39 in good health.

There are a few counts of this clonotype. The chain combines TRBV20-1 with TRBJ2-5; 12 bases line up with TRBD2. The CDR3 contains 18 residues. Losses at the gene ends were 4 bases for V and 5 bases for J; bases not matched to a gene: 17. From germline, CDR1 is DFQATT and CDR2 SNEGSKA (reference sequence). CDR3: CSATGGTSGGPLGETQYF. The CDR3 nucleotides read TGCAGTGCTACCGGGGGTACTAGCGGGGGGCCGCTCGGGGAGACCCAGTACTTC.

The rearrangement links TRBV27 to TRBJ2-1; weak D call: TRBD2 (5 bases). V was trimmed by 5 bases and J by 4 bases, leaving 15 bases between them. The CDR3 is made up of 15 amino acids. Per the germline V gene, CDR1 is MNHEY and CDR2 is SMNVEV (reference sequence). CDR3 region: CASSPIGGPYNEQFF. DNA of the CDR3: TGTGCCAGCAGTCCTATCGGAGGCCCATACAATGAGCAGTTCTTC.

The chain recombines TRBV11-2 with TRBJ2-1; TRBD2 matches 7 bases. J lost 4 bases, V lost 5 bases, and 5 bases had no gene match. The CDR3 has 14 amino acids. Germline assignment: CDR1 SGHAT and CDR2 FQNNGV. CDR3 coding DNA: TGTGCCAGCAGCCAAGACGGGAGGTACAATGAGCAGTTCTTC. Protein product: CASSQDGRYNEQFF.

The chain combines TRBV9 with TRBJ2-5, with a tentative D call TRBD2 (6 bases). Germline CDR1 reads SGDLS; CDR2 reads YYNGEE. The CDR3 length is 17 residues. Deletions cut 2 bases from V and 1 base from J, with 18 bases between. Here the CDR3 DNA reads TGTGCCAGCAGCGTCGGGCGGGATTCTTCCCCCCAAGAGACCCAGTACTTC. The encoded protein is CASSVGRDSSPQETQYF.

This clonotype has a handful of counts. This sequence joins TRBV6-5 and TRBJ2-1, with D possibly being TRBD1 or TRBD2 (7 bases each). Germline V gene sequence: CDR1 MNHEY, CDR2 SVGAGI. Trimming left V 7 bases short and J 7 bases short, with 23 bases between. The CDR3 consists of 16 residues. CDR3 protein: CASTHGGGGLWNEQFF. DNA for the CDR3: TGTGCCAGCACCCACGGGGGAGGGGGCCTGTGGAATGAGCAGTTCTTC.

With respect to this clonotype: A single base separates this from a much larger clone, so it may be a read error. V is TRBV4-1 and J is TRBJ2-5; D is uncertain. The germline CDR1 and CDR2 sequences are MGHRA and YSYEKL. The CDR3 covers 16 residues. Written as DNA, the CDR3 is TGCGCCAGCGGCCATGGTCGGACGCGGTACCAAGAGACCCAGTACTTC. Residues: CASGHGRTRYQETQYF.

V gene TRBV20-1 combines with J gene TRBJ1-5; D not certain. CDR1 and CDR2 from the germline V gene are DFQATT and SNEGSKA (reference sequence). This CDR3 is built from 15 residues. With 0 bases removed from V and 4 bases from J, the gap between germline ends came to 13 bases. Here the CDR3 DNA reads TGCAGTGCTAGAGATGGGGTGACTAGTAATCAGCCCCAGCATTTT. Protein: CSARDGVTSNQPQHF.

The chain uses TRBV6-2 or TRBV6-3 and TRBJ1-1, with 7 positions matching TRBD1. The CDR3 is 17 amino acids. Trimming took 6 bases from V and 1 from J; bases not matched to a gene: 14. Germline V gene sequence: CDR1 MNHEY, CDR2 SVGEGT. The CDR3: CASSRIGTAYRNTEAFF. The CDR3, as DNA: TGTGCCAGCAGCCGGATTGGGACAGCCTACCGGAACACTGAAGCTTTCTTT.

This clonotype turned up a few times. The chain uses TRBV7-9 and TRBJ2-1; no clear D gene. The CDR3 consists of 12 residues. The V and J ends lost 1 base and 10 bases respectively, with 8 bases between them. Germline assignment: CDR1 SEHNR and CDR2 FQNEAQ (reference sequence). CDR3 amino acids: CASSLGPPEQFF. For the CDR3, the DNA is TGTGCCAGCAGCTTAGGACCTCCGGAGCAGTTCTTC.

This chain connects TRBV6-2 or TRBV6-3 to TRBJ2-2; D is undetermined. The V and J ends lost 4 bases and 4 bases respectively, with 10 bases between them. This CDR3 has 14 residues. Germline assignment: CDR1 MNHEY and CDR2 SVGEGT. The CDR3 loop reads CASSWIRGTGELFF. Here the CDR3 DNA reads TGTGCCAGCAGTTGGATACGAGGCACCGGGGAGCTGTTTTTT.

This chain joins TRBV6-2 or TRBV6-3 and TRBJ2-3; 11 bases map to TRBD2. Per the germline V gene, CDR1 is MNHEY and CDR2 is SVGEGT. After removal of 8 bases from V and 2 bases from J, the junction contained 9 bases not matched to a gene. The CDR3 has 16 residues. CDR3 residues: CASLHLAGGLTDTQYF. CDR3 nucleotides: TGTGCCAGCCTCCATTTAGCGGGGGGGCTCACAGATACGCAGTATTTT.

The table lists this clonotype with a few counts. The V and J genes are TRBV6-1 and TRBJ2-1; 8 nucleotides align to TRBD2. The germline CDR1 and CDR2 sequences are MNHNS and SASEGT. The CDR3 runs to 13 residues. V shed 2 bases, J shed 9 bases, and the junction held 3 bases outside the gene matches. CDR3 bases: TGTGCCAGCAGTGAAACGGGGGGGACTGAGCAGTTCTTC. Its translation is CASSETGGTEQFF.

With regard to this clonotype: One end of the junction is discordant with germline, which a read error may explain. V gene TRBV6-5 combines with J gene TRBJ1-1; no definite D call. This CDR3 comprises 16 residues. Germline V gene lookup returns CDR1 MNHEY and CDR2 SVGAGI. CDR3 coding DNA: TGTGCCAGCATCTCCTACAACGGGGAGATGAACACTGAAGCTTTTTTT. Translating gives CASISYNGEMNTEAFF.

This clonotype showed up just a few times. V is TRBV7-9 and J is TRBJ2-7, with 10 bases fitting TRBD2. The CDR3 is 14 amino acids. Unmatched junction bases numbered 4, after V lost 5 bases and J lost 3 bases. Germline V gene data show CDR1 as SEHNR and CDR2 as FQNEAQ (reference sequence). The CDR3 protein is CASSEGTSVYEQYF. CDR3 nucleotides: TGTGCCAGCAGCGAAGGGACTAGCGTCTACGAGCAGTACTTC.

This sequence joins TRBV10-1 and TRBJ1-2; D possibly corresponds to TRBD1 (6 bases). The CDR3 contains 17 residues. Germline assignment: CDR1 WNHNN and CDR2 SYGVQD (reference sequence). V lost 8 bases to trimming and J lost 5 bases, with 27 bases between them. The CDR3 reads CASAPRDTHSGWYGYTF. For the CDR3, the DNA is TGCGCCAGCGCCCCCCGGGACACCCATTCGGGGTGGTATGGCTACACCTTC.

This chain joins TRBV28 and TRBJ2-1; a possible D gene is TRBD1 (6 bases). This CDR3 region has 16 residues. Trimming removed 5 bases from V and 0 bases from J, with 14 bases in between. In germline, CDR1 is MDHEN, CDR2 SYDVKM. The CDR3 here is CASSVRGVSSYNEQFF. CDR3 DNA: TGTGCCAGCAGTGTCAGGGGAGTAAGCTCCTACAATGAGCAGTTCTTC.

This rearrangement joins TRBV24-1 to TRBJ1-2; a possible D gene is TRBD1 (6 bases). Germline lookup yields CDR1 KGHDR and CDR2 SFDVKD. This CDR3 is 12 amino acids long. Trimming removed 8 bases from V and 2 bases from J, with 8 bases in between. The CDR3 region is CATKGGNYGYTF. As DNA, the CDR3 is TGTGCCACCAAGGGGGGAAACTATGGCTACACCTTC.

The genes are TRBV18 and TRBJ1-2; D gene ambiguous. The CDR3 covers 14 residues. Germline CDR1 KGHSH, CDR2 LQKENI. Trimming took 3 bases from V and 3 from J, leaving 11 bases between them. The CDR3 here is CASSPGRWDYGYTF. CDR3 bases: TGTGCCAGCTCACCGGGGAGATGGGACTATGGCTACACCTTC. Filled out from reference TRBV18 and TRBJ1-2, the complete variable domain reads NAGVMQNPRHLVRRRGQEARLRCSPMKGHSHVYWYRQLPEEGLKFMVYLQKENIIDESGMPKERFSAEFPKEGPSILRIQQVVRGDSAAYFCASSPGRWDYGYTFGSGTRLTVV.

This sequence joins TRBV7-3 and TRBJ1-1; 8 positions match TRBD1. V was pared by 2 bases and J by 0 bases, with 5 bases of the junction left unmatched. Germline V gene sequence: CDR1 SGHTA, CDR2 FQGTGA. This CDR3 has 16 amino acids. As DNA, the CDR3 is TGTGCCAGCAGCTTATCACAGGGGGGCTTGAACACTGAAGCTTTCTTT. Translation gives CASSLSQGGLNTEAFF.

J is TRBJ2-3 and V is TRBV9, with TRBD2 matching 9 bases. In germline, CDR1 is SGDLS, CDR2 YYNGEE. This CDR3 has 17 amino acids. V shed 3 bases, J shed 3 bases, and the junction held 11 bases outside the gene matches. The DNA for the CDR3 is TGTGCCAGCAGCGCCGAAACCCCGGGACTAGCAACAGATACGCAGTATTTT. It translates to CASSAETPGLATDTQYF.

The chain combines TRBV6-1 with TRBJ2-5, with 11 bases identical to TRBD2. The germline gives CDR1 MNHNS, CDR2 SASEGT. With V trimmed by 6 bases and J by 0 bases, 6 bases remained unmatched. This CDR3 has 16 residues. In DNA, the CDR3 is TGTGCCAGCAGGGCCTGGACTAGCGGGTACCAAGAGACCCAGTACTTC. Its protein product is CASRAWTSGYQETQYF.

The chain carries TRBV10-2 and TRBJ1-5; 7 nucleotides align to TRBD1. The CDR3 is 14 amino acids. Trimming at V came to 7 bases and at J to 9 bases, leaving 12 bases not matched to a gene. CDR1 is WSHSY and CDR2 is SAAADI in the germline V gene. CDR3 DNA: TGCGCCAGCACCGAAGACAGGGAGGCTCGGCCCCAGCATTTT. Translated: CASTEDREARPQHF.

The chain has TRBV6-5 and TRBJ1-1; D is perhaps TRBD1 (6 bases). Germline V lookup: CDR1 MNHEY, CDR2 SVGAGI. The CDR3 is 15 residues long. V lost 6 bases to trimming and J lost 6 bases, with 20 bases between them. CDR3 region: CASRPGEAGRSEAFF. CDR3 in DNA: TGTGCCAGCAGACCAGGGGAGGCAGGCCGGTCTGAAGCTTTCTTT.

Notes on this clonotype: The conserved closing phenylalanine or tryptophan is absent in this CDR3, likely reflecting a read error. The CDR3 DNA reads as TGTGCCACCAGTGATCGGACAGGGGGTCTGAGGCTCTCCTACAATGAGCAGTTCCTC. This encodes CATSDRTGGLRLSYNEQFL. The chain couples TRBV24-1 to TRBJ2-1, with TRBD1 identical over 10 bases. The V gene end was trimmed by 3 bases and the J gene end by 0 bases; junction bases not matched to a gene: 10. The CDR3 extends over 19 amino acids. Germline loops: CDR1 KGHDR, CDR2 SFDVKD.

The chain couples TRBV19 to TRBJ1-4; no clear D. The CDR3 sequence is 13 residues long. CDR1 and CDR2 (germline): LNHDA, SQIVND (reference sequence). V lost 7 bases and J lost 5, with 11 bases in between. CDR3 sequence (DNA): TGTGCCAGTAAAGAGAGTCAGAATGAAAAACTGTTTTTT. It is translated as CASKESQNEKLFF.

This chain joins TRBV7-3 and TRBJ2-6; 13 nucleotides align to TRBD2. With 5 bases clipped from V and 0 bases from J, the junction kept 4 bases outside the gene matches. The CDR3 totals 18 residues. Germline CDR1 reads SGHTA; CDR2 reads FQGTGA. Written as DNA, the CDR3 is TGTGCCAGCAGCCACACTAGCGGGGGGGCCTCTGGGGCCAACGTCCTGACTTTC. It yields the protein CASSHTSGGASGANVLTF.

This rearrangement joins TRBV12-3 or TRBV12-4 to TRBJ1-1; unclear D gene. There are 15 residues in the CDR3. V was cut by 5 bases and J by 0 bases, with 13 bases left in between. Here the CDR3 reads CASSKTPGMNTEAFF. The CDR3 nucleotides read TGTGCCAGCAGTAAAACCCCGGGGATGAACACTGAAGCTTTCTTT.

This sequence joins TRBV6-5 and TRBJ2-1, with D possibly being TRBD2 (5 bases). CDR3 length equals 13 residues. Germline lookup yields CDR1 MNHEY and CDR2 SVGAGI. Trimming removed 6 bases at V and 4 bases at J, with 10 bases between. The CDR3 here is CASSEGFYNEQFF. The CDR3 DNA sequence: TGTGCCAGCAGCGAGGGATTTTACAATGAGCAGTTCTTC.